These 6 T cell receptor beta chains were all obtained from the same sample, sequenced in a study of cytomegalovirus exposure and HLA in healthy donors. Vbeta (60) and Jbeta (13) primers were used in the PCR. Here immunoSEQ multiplex PCR was the method, and the copy in TCRdb shows in-frame clones only, minus some. The sample consists of approximately 150,000 clones, 76% of them appearing once. Material for sequencing was PBMCs. All receptors derive from a woman aged 40 to 50 in good health and CMV-seronegative.

V usage is TRBV5-1 and J usage is TRBJ2-3; 8 bases align to TRBD2. V was pared by 4 bases and J by 3 bases, with 7 bases of the junction left unmatched. The CDR3 sequence is 15 residues long. Germline CDR1 reads SGHRS; CDR2 reads YFSETQ. The DNA of the CDR3 is TGCGCCAGCAGCGGAGTTAGCGGGACTACAGATACGCAGTATTTT. Its translation: CASSGVSGTTDTQYF.

In its sample, this clone was seen once. The gene calls are TRBV6-5 and TRBJ1-2, with D possibly TRBD1 on 6 matching bases. The length of the CDR3 is 15 residues. CDR1 is MNHEY, CDR2 SVGAGI, per germline. Trimming removed 0 bases from V and 4 bases from J, with 12 bases in between. CDR3 sequence reads: CASSYSRGTTYGYTF. CDR3 nucleotide sequence: TGTGCCAGCAGTTACTCGAGGGGGACAACCTATGGCTACACCTTC.

The V gene is TRBV5-6, the J gene TRBJ2-3; 9 bases line up with TRBD2. CDR1 and CDR2 from the germline V gene are SGHDT and YYEEEE. Unmatched junction bases numbered 8, after V lost 0 bases and J lost 6 bases. The CDR3 contains 16 residues. The CDR3 nucleotides are TGTGCCAGCAGCTTGGCCCTAGCGGGGAGGTCGGATACGCAGTATTTT. It specifies CASSLALAGRSDTQYF.

The V and J genes are TRBV6-5 and TRBJ2-1; 8 bases align to TRBD2. After removal of 5 bases from V and 0 bases from J, the junction contained 3 bases not matched to a gene. The CDR3 is 15 residues long. The V gene's germline CDR1 is MNHEY and CDR2 SVGAGI. As DNA, the CDR3 is TGTGCCAGCAGTCCGAGCGGGAGCTCCTACAATGAGCAGTTCTTC. Translating it yields CASSPSGSSYNEQFF.

The gene calls are TRBV6-1 and TRBJ1-6, with D unclear. V lost 6 bases and J 13 bases, leaving 19 bases between the germline ends. The CDR3 consists of 14 residues. CDR1 and CDR2 from the germline V gene are MNHNS and SASEGT. In DNA form, the CDR3 reads TGTGCCAGCAGGGCGGACTCAATCCCGGCGCCCCTCCACTTT. It encodes CASRADSIPAPLHF.

This chain uses TRBV4-2 with TRBJ2-3; 9 bases fit TRBD1. The CDR3 extends over 16 amino acids. With V trimmed by 0 bases and J by 6 bases, 7 bases remained unmatched. Looked up from germline, CDR1 is LGHNA and CDR2 is YNFKEQ. The CDR3 DNA is TGTGCCAGCAGCCAAGAGGACAGGGGAAGTGGGGATACGCAGTATTTT. Amino acids: CASSQEDRGSGDTQYF.